This T cell receptor beta chain comes out of a study of regulatory T cells in long-lasting Graves disease. In the case of this clonotype: Its antigen is still unknown.

Arm-PCR with iRepertoire HTBI primers amplified the CDR3 regions for these TCR beta libraries. TCRdb reprocessed the multiplex PCR reads via MiXCR and lists one record per CDR3 protein. Of around 250,000 distinct CDR3 sequences in the sample, around 20% were seen once. The time point is: newly diagnosed GD, antithyroid drugs for less than 3 months. Scientists built the TCR library using RNA that was extracted from PBMCs. Collection of peripheral blood (about 10 milliliters) was done using EDTA tubes. Findings and limits, study-wide: Study was limited to peripheral blood, excluding thyroid tissue.

This clonotype was obtained from a female donor with Graves disease. The sequencing here drew on peripheral blood mononuclear cells (PBMCs), taken at new diagnosis, from a patient treated with antithyroid drugs.

CDR3 in amino acids: CASKDYVSNQPQHF. The CDR3 bases are TGTGCCAGTAAAGACTACGTGTCCAATCAGCCCCAGCATTTT. The V call is TRBV19, the J call TRBJ1-5; D ambiguous. CDR1 and CDR2 (germline): LNHDA, SQIVND (reference sequence). The CDR3 is 14 amino acids. V lost 7 bases to trimming and J lost 3 bases, with 13 bases between them.